This is a list of T cell receptor beta chains from one sample in a study of blood T cell repertoires in COVID-19. Repertoires were generated with immunoSEQ multiplex PCR, while TCRdb's copy carries only in-frame clones and drops some. The sample gives 150,000 or so clones, 70% to 90% of which show up once; roughly 7% is in the top ten. The sample taken for sequencing was peripheral blood. The receptors here all came from a man aged 50-59 years with active or convalescent COVID-19. Both conserved end residues are part of each CDR3. D genes are given only for firm matches. The size entry is marked missing in some rows and otherwise reads once, few, many or a size class.

TGTGCTAGCAGCCCGAGACTAGCGGACTCCTACAATGAGCAGTTCTTC | CASSPRLADSYNEQFF | - | TRBJ2-1 | TRBV7-7 | TRBD2
TGTGCCAGCAGCGTCGGGGGACTAGCGGGGGTCGAGCAGTACTTC | CASSVGGLAGVEQYF | - | TRBJ2-7 | TRBV9 | TRBD2
TGTGCCAGCAGCGCATCCCGACTAAACTATGGCTACACCTTC | CASSASRLNYGYTF | few | TRBJ1-2 | TRBV7-9 | -
TGTGCCAGCAGCCAAGGGACAGAGTACGAGCAGTACTTC | CASSQGTEYEQYF | - | TRBJ2-7 | TRBV3-1/TRBV3-2 | -
TGTGCCAGCAGCCCCGGGACAGAAGCTAACTATGGCTACACCTTC | CASSPGTEANYGYTF | - | TRBJ1-2 | TRBV3-1/TRBV3-2 | TRBD1
TGTGCCAGCAGCGTAGCTACTAGCACAGATACGCAGTATTTT | CASSVATSTDTQYF | - | TRBJ2-3 | TRBV9 | -
TGCGCCAGCAGCCAAGATCCTGGCAGGTTCTATGGCTACACCTTC | CASSQDPGRFYGYTF | - | TRBJ1-2 | TRBV4-3 | -
TGCGCCAGCAGCTTGGTTTGGACTACTGACCCCTACGAGCAGTACTTC | CASSLVWTTDPYEQYF | once | TRBJ2-7 | TRBV5-1 | -
TGTGCCAGCAGCGCCGGACAGGGGAGTAATTCACCCCTCCACTTT | CASSAGQGSNSPLHF | - | TRBJ1-6 | TRBV11-3 | TRBD1
TGTGCCAGCAGCTTAGAGGGGGCGCTTTACGAGCAGTACTTC | CASSLEGALYEQYF | - | TRBJ2-7 | TRBV7-8 | TRBD1
TGCGCCAGCAGCCAAGGGACAGGGTTTGAAAAACTGTTTTTT | CASSQGTGFEKLFF | many | TRBJ1-4 | TRBV4-3 | TRBD1
TGTGCCAGCAGCCGGGGGACTAGCGGGAGCACAGATACGCAGTATTTT | CASSRGTSGSTDTQYF | - | TRBJ2-3 | TRBV4-2 | TRBD2
TGCGCCAGCAGCGAACAGGGGAGGTCTGAAGCTTTCTTT | CASSEQGRSEAFF | - | TRBJ1-1 | TRBV5-1 | TRBD1
TGTGCCAGCAAACCGGGACTAGCCCTCGAGCAGTACTTC | CASKPGLALEQYF | - | TRBJ2-7 | TRBV21-1 | -
TGTGCCAGCACCCATCCTTCGGGGGGCTACACCTTC | CASTHPSGGYTF | once | TRBJ1-2 | TRBV6-5 | -
TGCGCCAGCAGCTATACCTACAGGGGTGATCAGCCCCAGCATTTT | CASSYTYRGDQPQHF | - | TRBJ1-5 | TRBV23-1 | TRBD1
TGTGCCACCAGCAGCCACCGGGACAGGGGCGTCTATGAGCAGTTCTTC | CATSSHRDRGVYEQFF | - | TRBJ2-1 | TRBV15 | TRBD1
TGTGCCAGCAGCGTATTCCCCAGCGGCGCTGGAAACACCATATATTTT | CASSVFPSGAGNTIYF | - | TRBJ1-3 | TRBV9 | -
TGTGCCAGCAGCTTGTCCGGAGCGGGAGGCTCCTACAATGAGCAGTTCTTC | CASSLSGAGGSYNEQFF | - | TRBJ2-1 | TRBV5-8 | TRBD2
TGTGCCAGAAGCTTGGCACGGTTTAGCAATCAGCCCCAGCATTTT | CARSLARFSNQPQHF | - | TRBJ1-5 | TRBV5-3 | -
TGTGCCAGCAGCTTAAGAAGGGGGCCGGGGGCCTACGAGCAGTACTTC | CASSLRRGPGAYEQYF | - | TRBJ2-7 | TRBV7-8 | -
TGTGCCACCAGCAGAGATCCAGCAGGGCGAGGCACTGAAGCTTTCTTT | CATSRDPAGRGTEAFF | - | TRBJ1-1 | TRBV15 | -
TGTGCCAGCAGCCAAGTTGGGACAGGCGTGGGTTATGGCTACACCTTC | CASSQVGTGVGYGYTF | - | TRBJ1-2 | TRBV4-2 | TRBD1
TGTGCCAGCAGTCCGGGACACGATGAAAAACTGTTTTTT | CASSPGHDEKLFF | - | TRBJ1-4 | TRBV6-5 | -
TGTGCCAGCAGCCCTTGGACTAGCGGGATCTACGAGCAGTACTTC | CASSPWTSGIYEQYF | - | TRBJ2-7 | TRBV7-8 | TRBD2
TGTGCCAGCAGCTCCCGGGACTATGGCTACACCTTC | CASSSRDYGYTF | - | TRBJ1-2 | TRBV7-2 | -
TGTGCCAGCAGTTACCTGACAGGGGACTATGGCTACACCTTC | CASSYLTGDYGYTF | - | TRBJ1-2 | TRBV6-5 | TRBD1